This T cell receptor beta chain was profiled in a study of blood T cells in healthy people across ages. Through a sample-barcoded 5' primer and a J-beta primer mix, a second PCR was run for 7 to 11 cycles. The yield of each sample was at least 3 million CDR3-containing paired-end reads. TCRdb processed the 5' RACE reads anew with MiXCR; each CDR3 protein has one entry. Of about 1.4 million distinct CDR3 sequences listed, approximately 60% are singletons. The CDR3 covers 12 residues. Per the germline V gene, CDR1 is MNHNS and CDR2 is SASEGT. V lost 5 bases to trimming and J lost 9 bases; unmatched junction nucleotides: 3. Study-wide results and limits: Diversity was estimated from one million T cells, and these estimates were considered underestimates.

On this clonotype itself: Its specificity is not known.

Source material: blood. The source of this sequence is a man aged 18 to 29 in good health. The chain links TRBV6-1 to TRBJ2-4, with TRBD1 matching over 8 bases. The CDR3 region is CASSRTGSIQYF. Here the CDR3 DNA reads TGTGCCAGCAGTAGGACAGGGAGCATTCAGTACTTC.